This TCR beta chain was observed in a study of T cells after yellow fever vaccination. Study results and limitations: It was a weaker secondary response, yet one that peaked faster, at day 5 versus 15. Contamination by abundant bulk-population clonotypes could be present in FACS-sorted repertoires.

This clonotype has a count of ten or more. Its antigen is undetermined. This CDR3 is 12 amino acids long. The ends were cut back, 8 bases at V and 4 bases at J, with 9 bases in the middle. The germline V gene encodes CDR1 SEHNR and CDR2 FQNEAQ (reference sequence). TCRdb recomputed calls from the 5' RACE reads with MiXCR, one row per CDR3 protein. This table has some 400,000 distinct CDR3 sequences, about 6.2% appearing once. The chain is built from TRBV7-9 and TRBJ2-1; a weak D match, TRBD1 (6 bases). This clonotype originated in a man aged 30-40 years who received the YFV17D yellow fever vaccine. The sample in question was PBMCs, obtained 5 days after the yellow fever booster vaccination. CDR3 in amino acids: CASGGSYNEQFF. CDR3 DNA: TGTGCCAGCGGGGGCTCTTACAATGAGCAGTTCTTC.